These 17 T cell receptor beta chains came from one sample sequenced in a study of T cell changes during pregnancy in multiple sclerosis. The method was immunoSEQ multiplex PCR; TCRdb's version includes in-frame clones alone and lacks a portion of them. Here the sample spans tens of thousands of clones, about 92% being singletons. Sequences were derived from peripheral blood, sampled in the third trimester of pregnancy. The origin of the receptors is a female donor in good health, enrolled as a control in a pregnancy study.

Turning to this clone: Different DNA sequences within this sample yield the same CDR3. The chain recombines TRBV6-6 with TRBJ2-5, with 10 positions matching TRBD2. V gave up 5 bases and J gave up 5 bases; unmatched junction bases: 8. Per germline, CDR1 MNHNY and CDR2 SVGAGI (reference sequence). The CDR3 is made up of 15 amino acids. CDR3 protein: CASSNLAGGGETQYF. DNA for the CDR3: TGTGCCAGCAGTAACTTAGCGGGAGGCGGGGAGACCCAGTACTTC.

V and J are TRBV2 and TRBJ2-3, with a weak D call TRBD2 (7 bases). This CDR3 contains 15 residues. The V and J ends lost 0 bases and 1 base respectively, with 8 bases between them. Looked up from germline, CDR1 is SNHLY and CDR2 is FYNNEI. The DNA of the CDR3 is TGTGCCAGCAGTGAAGCAGGGGGGGGCACAGATACGCAGTATTTT. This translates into CASSEAGGGTDTQYF.

CDR3 sequence (DNA): TGCGCCAGCACTCCCCCACAGGTGACCCTTTTAAACTATGGCTACACCTTC. Residues: CASTPPQVTLLNYGYTF. This sequence joins TRBV23-1 and TRBJ1-2, with D possibly being TRBD1 (5 bases). TRBV23-1 is annotated as an ORF whose role is uncertain. The CDR3 extends over 17 amino acids. V dropped 7 bases and J dropped 2 bases, with 23 bases sitting between them.

DNA of the CDR3: TGTGCCAGCAGCTTCACCCGGGACAGCTCGTCCTACGAGCAGTACTTC. It yields the protein CASSFTRDSSSYEQYF. The V call is TRBV11-2, the J call TRBJ2-7; 7 nucleotides line up with TRBD1. The length of the CDR3 is 16 residues. V was clipped by 3 bases and J by 1 base; unmatched bases: 9. The V gene's germline CDR1 is SGHAT and CDR2 FQNNGV. Full variable domain (rest looked up from reference TRBV11-2 and TRBJ2-7): EAGVAQSPRYKIIEKRQSVAFWCNPISGHATLYWYQQILGQGPKLLIQFQNNGVVDDSQLPKDRFSAERLKGVDSTLKIQPAKLEDSAVYLCASSFTRDSSSYEQYFGPGTRLTVT.

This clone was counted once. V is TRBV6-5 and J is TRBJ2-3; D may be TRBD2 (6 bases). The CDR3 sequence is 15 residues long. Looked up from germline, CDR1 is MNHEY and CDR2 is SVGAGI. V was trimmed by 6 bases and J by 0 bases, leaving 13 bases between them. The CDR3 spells CASSELGTSTDTQYF. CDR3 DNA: TGTGCCAGCAGCGAACTAGGGACTAGCACAGATACGCAGTATTTT.

The CDR3, as DNA: TGCGCCAGTCGTGTGTTCGTGGGCGGGAGTACTGCCGGGGAGCTGTTTTTT. Protein product: CASRVFVGGSTAGELFF. The V and J genes are TRBV4-3 and TRBJ2-2, with 7 positions matching TRBD2. The CDR3 contains 17 residues. Trimming removed 9 bases from V and 6 bases from J; junction bases left unmatched: 19. Germline V gene sequence: CDR1 LGHNA, CDR2 YSLEER.

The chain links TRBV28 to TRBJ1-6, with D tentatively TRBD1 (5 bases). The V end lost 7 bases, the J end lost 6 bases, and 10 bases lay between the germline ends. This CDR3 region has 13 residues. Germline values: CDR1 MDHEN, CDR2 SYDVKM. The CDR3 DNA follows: TGTGCCAGCAAGTTCAGGGCTAATTCACCCCTCCACTTT. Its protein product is CASKFRANSPLHF.

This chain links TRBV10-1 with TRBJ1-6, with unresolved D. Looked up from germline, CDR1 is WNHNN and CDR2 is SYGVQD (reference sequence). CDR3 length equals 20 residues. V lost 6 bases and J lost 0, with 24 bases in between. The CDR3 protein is CASSLDTPVQPSSYNSPLHF. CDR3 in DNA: TGCGCCAGCAGCCTCGACACTCCTGTGCAACCTTCCTCCTATAATTCACCCCTCCACTTT.

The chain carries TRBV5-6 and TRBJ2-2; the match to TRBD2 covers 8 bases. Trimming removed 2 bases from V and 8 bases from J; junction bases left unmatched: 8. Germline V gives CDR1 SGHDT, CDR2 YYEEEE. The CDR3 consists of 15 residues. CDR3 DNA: TGTGCCAGCAGCTTTAGCGGGACCATCGTAGGGGAGCTGTTTTTT. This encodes CASSFSGTIVGELFF.

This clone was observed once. The CDR3: CASRSLAVNNEQFF. Here the CDR3 DNA reads TGCGCCAGCAGATCCCTAGCGGTCAACAATGAGCAGTTCTTC. The rearrangement links TRBV4-1 to TRBJ2-1, with 7 bases aligning to TRBD2. Germline V gives CDR1 MGHRA, CDR2 YSYEKL. The CDR3 spans 14 residues. V dropped 6 bases and J dropped 5; count of bases not matched to a gene: 7.

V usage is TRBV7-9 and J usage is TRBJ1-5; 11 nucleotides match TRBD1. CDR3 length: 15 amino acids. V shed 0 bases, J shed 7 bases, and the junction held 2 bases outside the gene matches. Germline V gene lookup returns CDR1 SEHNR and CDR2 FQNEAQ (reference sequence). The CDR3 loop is CASSLADRGRQPQHF. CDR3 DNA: TGTGCCAGCAGCTTAGCGGACAGGGGGCGGCAGCCCCAGCATTTT.

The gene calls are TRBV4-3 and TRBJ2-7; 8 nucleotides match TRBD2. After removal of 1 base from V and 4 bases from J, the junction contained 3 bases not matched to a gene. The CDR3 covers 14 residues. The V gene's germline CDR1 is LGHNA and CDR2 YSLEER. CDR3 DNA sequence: TGCGCCAGCAGCCAAGCGTTAGCGGGGTACGAGCAGTACTTC. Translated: CASSQALAGYEQYF.

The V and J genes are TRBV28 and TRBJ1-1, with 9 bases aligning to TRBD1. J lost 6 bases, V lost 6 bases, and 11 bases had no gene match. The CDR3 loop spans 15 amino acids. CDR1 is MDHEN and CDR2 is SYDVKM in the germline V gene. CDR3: CASRRPGTGWSEAFF. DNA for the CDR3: TGTGCCAGCAGACGTCCCGGGACAGGGTGGTCTGAAGCTTTCTTT.

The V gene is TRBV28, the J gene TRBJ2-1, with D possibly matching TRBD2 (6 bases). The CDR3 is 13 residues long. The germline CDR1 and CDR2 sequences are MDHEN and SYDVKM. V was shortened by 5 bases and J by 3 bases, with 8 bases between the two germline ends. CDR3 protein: CASSRDFYNEQFF. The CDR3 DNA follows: TGTGCCAGCAGTCGGGACTTCTACAATGAGCAGTTCTTC.

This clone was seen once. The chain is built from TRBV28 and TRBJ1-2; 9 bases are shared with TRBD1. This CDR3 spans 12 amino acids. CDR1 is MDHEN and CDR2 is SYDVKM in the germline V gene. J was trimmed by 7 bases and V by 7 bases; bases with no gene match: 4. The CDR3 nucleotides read TGTGCCAGCATCGACAGGGGGTCTGGCTACACCTTC. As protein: CASIDRGSGYTF.

The chain's CDR3 is CSVAKDRGSASGRLYTQYF. The DNA for the CDR3 is TGCAGCGTTGCGAAGGACAGGGGGTCCGCTAGCGGGAGATTGTATACGCAGTATTTT. The rearrangement joins TRBV29-1 to TRBJ2-3; D may correspond to TRBD1 or TRBD2 (10 bases each). The CDR3 is 19 amino acids. Germline assignment: CDR1 SQVTM and CDR2 ANQGSEA. Trimming left V 4 bases short and J 7 bases short, with 33 bases between.

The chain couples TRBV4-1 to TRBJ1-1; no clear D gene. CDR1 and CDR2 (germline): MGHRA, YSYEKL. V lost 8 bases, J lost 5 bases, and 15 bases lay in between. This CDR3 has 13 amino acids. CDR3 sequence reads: CASARIGRTEAFF. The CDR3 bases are TGCGCCAGCGCCAGGATCGGTCGGACTGAAGCTTTCTTT.